This entry lists 21 T cell receptor beta chains sequenced from one sample in a study of T cell repertoires in cytomegalovirus infection. The antigens these receptors bind are not known. TCRdb independently ran MiXCR on the reads; one entry per CDR3 protein. The sample carries 300,000 to 400,000 distinct CDR3 sequences, around a quarter recorded once. Source: cultured PBMCs, taken from culture after CMV antigen stimulation. The receptors were gathered from a human donor in good health (CMV status not recorded). Some clones in this sample may be carry-over from other donors' samples.

This clonotype was seen a few times. V and J are TRBV7-3 and TRBJ2-1; 11 nucleotides match TRBD2. V was pared by 5 bases and J by 6 bases, with 6 bases of the junction left unmatched. CDR3 length: 15 residues. The V gene's germline CDR1 is SGHTA and CDR2 FQGTGA. The CDR3 region is CASSPRLAGINEQFF. The CDR3 DNA follows: TGTGCCAGCAGCCCTCGACTAGCGGGAATCAATGAGCAGTTCTTC.

Note on this clonotype: A much larger clone differs from this one at a single base, so this may be a read error. The V and J genes are TRBV6-1 and TRBJ1-1; weak D call: TRBD1 (6 bases). Germline loops: CDR1 MNHNS, CDR2 SASEGT. The CDR3 is 14 residues long. CDR3 sequence: CASSYSNRVTEAYF. Written as DNA, the CDR3 is TGTGCCAGCAGTTACAGCAACAGGGTAACTGAAGCTTACTTT.

This chain joins TRBV4-3 and TRBJ2-1; 10 bases match TRBD2. Unmatched junction bases numbered 9, after V lost 0 bases and J lost 7 bases. This CDR3 comprises 17 residues. CDR1 is LGHNA, CDR2 YSLEER, per germline. The CDR3 sequence is CASSQDWASGSRNEQFF. CDR3 DNA sequence: TGCGCCAGCAGCCAAGATTGGGCTAGCGGGAGTCGGAATGAGCAGTTCTTC.

The chain links TRBV5-6 to TRBJ1-2; possibly TRBD1 for D (6 bases). Germline CDR1 SGHDT, CDR2 YYEEEE. The CDR3 spans 15 residues. Trimming cost V 0 bases and J 3 bases, with 12 bases left between them. CDR3 nucleotide sequence: TGTGCCAGCAGCTTGGTGGGGGCTACGGACTATGGCTACACCTTC. Its protein is CASSLVGATDYGYTF.

The chain combines TRBV11-2 with TRBJ2-3, with 7 bases matching TRBD2. CDR1 SGHAT and CDR2 FQNNGV come from the germline V gene. This CDR3 has 15 amino acids. Trimming took 5 bases from V and 2 from J; bases not matched to a gene: 7. CDR3 in DNA: TGTGCCAGCAGCCCACGGGAGGAGGCCACAGATACGCAGTATTTT. Protein: CASSPREEATDTQYF.

Ten or more counts support this clonotype. The chain is built from TRBV6-1 and TRBJ2-2; D uncertain. Germline CDR1 reads MNHNS; CDR2 reads SASEGT. The CDR3 length is 15 residues. Trimming shortened V by 5 bases and J by 5 bases, and 15 bases separated the two germline ends. The DNA for the CDR3 is TGTGCCAGCAGTACCCAAGGACGGATTACCGGGGAGCTGTTTTTT. Its translation is CASSTQGRITGELFF.

This clonotype was counted only a few times. The V gene is TRBV2, the J gene TRBJ1-1; the match to TRBD1 covers 10 bases. Per the germline V gene, CDR1 is SNHLY and CDR2 is FYNNEI. V lost 6 bases to trimming and J lost 2 bases; unmatched junction nucleotides: 6. This CDR3 is built from 15 residues. Here the CDR3 reads CASSWGQGINTEAFF. DNA of the CDR3: TGTGCCAGCAGCTGGGGACAGGGGATTAACACTGAAGCTTTCTTT.

This clonotype was seen a few times. The chain employs TRBV6-6 and TRBJ1-6; the match to TRBD1 covers 7 bases. CDR1 and CDR2 from the germline V gene are MNHNY and SVGAGI (reference sequence). Trimming took 11 bases from V and 10 from J; bases not matched to a gene: 8. The CDR3 loop spans 12 amino acids. The CDR3 bases are TGTGCCGGACGACAGGGAGAGTCACCCCTCCACTTT. Residues: CAGRQGESPLHF.

The chain recombines TRBV2 with TRBJ1-5; D ambiguous. V was pared by 10 bases and J by 0 bases, with 10 bases between. This CDR3 comprises 13 residues. Per germline, CDR1 SNHLY and CDR2 FYNNEI. CDR3 DNA: TGTGCCATCAGAAAGAATAGCAATCAGCCCCAGCATTTT. Amino acid sequence: CAIRKNSNQPQHF.

This clonotype was picked up a small number of times. The genes are TRBV15 and TRBJ2-1; maybe TRBD2 (6 bases). This CDR3 has 14 amino acids. V was pared by 0 bases and J by 7 bases, with 10 bases between. Germline values: CDR1 LNHNV, CDR2 YYDKDF (reference sequence). The CDR3 loop reads CATSRDLEGNEQFF. CDR3 in DNA: TGTGCCACCAGCAGAGATCTGGAGGGGAATGAGCAGTTCTTC.

This chain connects TRBV12-3 or TRBV12-4 to TRBJ2-2, with 7 nucleotides matching TRBD1. CDR3 length: 15 amino acids. V shed 7 bases, J shed 6 bases, and the junction held 11 bases outside the gene matches. CDR3 sequence: CASTIRQGRAGELFF. CDR3 nucleotide sequence: TGTGCCAGCACCATCAGACAGGGAAGGGCCGGGGAGCTGTTTTTT.

This clonotype was detected only a few times. This chain connects TRBV7-3 to TRBJ2-3; D possibly corresponds to TRBD2 (5 bases). V was clipped by 3 bases and J by 6 bases, with 13 bases between them. This CDR3 is 14 amino acids long. CDR1 is SGHTA and CDR2 is FQGTGA in the germline V gene. CDR3 bases: TGTGCCAGCAGCTTCAAGCGGTCCTCTGATACGCAGTATTTT. Translation gives CASSFKRSSDTQYF.

This clonotype has more than one count but fewer than ten. The chain couples TRBV20-1 to TRBJ1-4; D remains ambiguous. Trimming pared 3 bases from V and 9 bases from J, leaving 17 bases between. The CDR3 covers 14 residues. Germline V gene sequence: CDR1 DFQATT, CDR2 SNEGSKA (reference sequence). This CDR3 is CSASTAVGLKKLFF. CDR3 bases: TGCAGTGCTAGTACGGCGGTCGGATTGAAAAAACTGTTTTTT.

As for this clonotype: A read error may produce the germline difference seen at one junction end. V usage is TRBV2 and J usage is TRBJ1-4; no definite D call. Germline V lookup: CDR1 SNHLY, CDR2 FYNNEI. CDR3 length equals 17 residues. The CDR3 here is CASSSRQVVATNENLFF. The CDR3 DNA sequence: TGTGCCAGCAGTTCAAGACAAGTTGTTGCAACTAATGAAAATCTGTTTTTT.

V usage is TRBV12-3 or TRBV12-4 and J usage is TRBJ1-4, with D maybe TRBD1 (5 bases). V gave up 2 bases and J gave up 7 bases, with 20 bases separating them. The CDR3 extends over 17 amino acids. The CDR3 is CASSLHGGIGSGEKLFF. CDR3 DNA sequence: TGTGCCAGCAGTTTACACGGGGGGATAGGGTCGGGTGAAAAACTGTTTTTT.

This clonotype came up a few times. The chain employs TRBV20-1 and TRBJ1-6; 10 bases are a match to TRBD1. Trimming removed 0 bases from V and 5 bases from J; junction bases left unmatched: 4. Germline CDR1 reads DFQATT; CDR2 reads SNEGSKA (reference sequence). This CDR3 has 16 residues. CDR3 in DNA: TGCAGTGCTAGAGAGTTAGGGACAGGGGATAATTCACCCCTCCACTTT. It encodes CSARELGTGDNSPLHF.

Ten or more counts support this clonotype. The chain carries TRBV7-2 and TRBJ2-7; 7 bases are shared with TRBD2. The CDR3 extends over 14 amino acids. The germline V gene has CDR1 SGHTA and CDR2 FQGNSA. With V trimmed by 2 bases and J by 4 bases, 5 bases remained unmatched. The CDR3 sequence is CASSLWASGYEQYF. For the CDR3, the DNA is TGTGCCAGCAGCTTATGGGCTAGCGGTTACGAGCAGTACTTC.

V usage is TRBV19 and J usage is TRBJ2-5, with 9 bases identical to TRBD2. Looked up from germline, CDR1 is LNHDA and CDR2 is SQIVND (reference sequence). V lost 5 bases, J lost 8 bases, and 6 bases stayed unmatched. The CDR3 length is 13 residues. The CDR3 loop reads CASSVIAGDTQYF. CDR3 in DNA: TGTGCCAGTAGTGTGATAGCGGGAGACACCCAGTACTTC. The full variable domain, rest sourced from reference TRBV19 and TRBJ2-5, is DGGITQSPKYLFRKEGQNVTLSCEQNLNHDAMYWYRQDPGQGLRLIYYSQIVNDFQKGDIAEGYSVSREKKESFPLTVTSAQKNPTAFYLCASSVIAGDTQYFGPGTRLLVL.

At least ten counts were recorded for this clonotype. This rearrangement joins TRBV10-3 to TRBJ1-1; no firm D call. This CDR3 spans 14 amino acids. Trimming shortened V by 3 bases and J by 0 bases, and 8 bases separated the two germline ends. Germline CDR1 reads ENHRY; CDR2 reads SYGVKD. The CDR3: CAISDLGLNTEAFF. In DNA form, the CDR3 reads TGTGCCATCAGTGATTTAGGGCTGAACACTGAAGCTTTCTTT.

This clonotype came up a few times. J is TRBJ2-7 and V is TRBV27; no clear D. V lost 2 bases and J lost 2, with 10 bases in between. Per germline, CDR1 MNHEY and CDR2 SMNVEV (reference sequence). This CDR3 comprises 14 residues. The CDR3 bases are TGTGCCAGCAGTTTAACCGGTAACCCCTACGAGCAGTACTTC. Residues: CASSLTGNPYEQYF.

As DNA, the CDR3 is TGTGCCAGCAGCTTACCAACCGGGACTAGCAACGACAATGAGCAGTTCTTC. Its translation is CASSLPTGTSNDNEQFF. The chain carries TRBV7-6 and TRBJ2-1; 9 bases align to TRBD2. CDR3 length: 17 amino acids. Germline V gene sequence: CDR1 SGHVS, CDR2 FNYEAQ. The junction had 10 bases not matched to a gene; V was cut back by 2 bases and J by 5 bases. The full variable domain, completed using reference TRBV7-6 and TRBJ2-1, is GAGVSQSPRYKVTKRGQDVALRCDPISGHVSLYWYRQALGQGPEFLTYFNYEAQQDKSGLPNDRFSAERPEGSISTLTIQRTEQRDSAMYRCASSLPTGTSNDNEQFFGPGTRLTVL.